This entry features one T cell receptor beta chain sequence. Sequenced by immunoSEQ multiplex PCR; TCRdb stores in-frame clones only, minus some. The profile shows about 30,000 clones, around 84% of them singletons. The source of the sample is a study of blood T cell repertoires in COVID-19. There are 15 residues in the CDR3. Germline V gene sequence: CDR1 SGHRS, CDR2 YFSETQ. The ends lost 0 bases at V and 10 bases at J; junction bases unmatched: 7. Sequencing used peripheral blood. The chain is built from TRBV5-1 and TRBJ2-1, with 10 bases lining up with TRBD1. This clonotype was sampled from a human donor in a cohort sampled during active COVID-19. The donor label of this sample is uncertain. The CDR3 DNA is TGCGCCAGCAGCTTGGTCGAGCAGGGACAGGGGGAGCAGTTCTTC. The encoded protein is CASSLVEQGQGEQFF.